Sequencing of this T cell receptor (beta chain) was carried out in a study of cytomegalovirus exposure and HLA in healthy donors listed by TCRdb under 2017. Broadly, across the study: The 666 repertoires of the first cohort and the roughly 120 validation repertoires were produced on the same platform, according to a later analysis. The study was designed to test whether signatures of past pathogen exposure could be identified by cataloging public T cell receptors. In addition to the first cohort of roughly 700 subjects, a separate validation cohort of some 120 different subjects was used. To predict cytomegalovirus infection status, the study brought together high-throughput TCR immunosequencing, statistical association of individual TCRs with disease status, and machine learning. The research as a whole found: Most TCR sequences were observed very rarely across donors, whereas some public TCRs were present in many individuals. Of the cluster scores, roughly 95% were above 0 in a later analysis, which found that TCRs clustered in the first cohort also tended to co-occur in the roughly 130 validation repertoires. The validation cohort had no HLA typing available for a later analysis, so co-occurrence within that cohort was assessed over all 110 or so repertoires. In the study, roughly 160 TCR beta chains were listed as associated with cytomegalovirus. Three of the identified cytomegalovirus-associated TCR beta chains were confirmed in vitro to be specific for cytomegalovirus antigens. It was suggested by the authors that the approach could potentially be generalized to other disease states and immunological phenotypes. Cytomegalovirus status was reported to be diagnosed by the classifier with high specificity and sensitivity in both the original and validation cohorts.

Preparation of the library involved the immunoSEQ multiplex PCR assay. On the study's bioinformatics: A statistical classification framework was developed to diagnose cytomegalovirus status using the catalog of TCR beta chain sequences. TCRdb re-hosts the immuneACCESS table, in-frame sequences only. Its copies lack some clones; in the studies checked, an unresolved V gene accounts for under half of them, and the cause for the rest is not known. The V and J calls and clone size are taken from that table; D and trimming were inferred from the DNA. Here the sample has about 140,000 clones; about 90% occur a single time. The ten largest clones represent less than 3.5% of the sample. Trimmed from V: 5 bases; trimmed from J: 5 bases; junction bases lacking a gene match: 15. CDR3 length: 16 amino acids, cysteine to phenylalanine. Only the CDR3 DNA stays, 48 bases, in frame from base 1. The germline V gene gives CDR1 as KGHSH and CDR2 as LQKENI.

On this clone: What antigen it recognizes has not been identified. No per-base quality is available; no much larger clone lies one base away.

The donors belonged to the validation cohort of 90 to 150 subjects, which was separate from the roughly 700-subject first cohort. The sample was PBMCs. Recombination linked TRBV18 to TRBJ2-7; TRBD1 aligns with 7 central bases. The receptor comes from a man between 18 and 29 years old in good health and CMV-seronegative. This receptor has the CDR3 CASSGLPTGKFNEQYF. The nucleotide sequence reads as follows: TGTGCCAGCTCAGGCCTCCCGACAGGGAAGTTCAACGAGCAGTACTTC.